This TCR beta chain is from a study of blood T cell repertoires in COVID-19. The CDR3 is 19 amino acids. CDR1 is SGHRS and CDR2 is YFSETQ in the germline V gene. Unmatched junction bases numbered 20, after V lost 5 bases and J lost 2 bases. As handled by the study authors: Using reference gene primer amplification, nucleated cell counts were estimated. Measured with immunoSEQ multiplex PCR; TCRdb has only the in-frame clones, and not every one. D and trimming were read from the DNA, whereas the V and J calls and clone size are those reported in that table. The sample consists of about 220,000 clones, 80% to 90% of them appearing once.

This TCR came from a young man with active or convalescent COVID-19. The J gene is TRBJ2-5, the V gene TRBV5-1, with 8 positions matching TRBD2. The specimen was peripheral blood. Written as DNA, the CDR3 is TGCGCCAGCAGAGCCACAATCGCGGGGGGCCTGTGGGGGCAAGAGACCCAGTACTTC. This sequence encodes CASRATIAGGLWGQETQYF.